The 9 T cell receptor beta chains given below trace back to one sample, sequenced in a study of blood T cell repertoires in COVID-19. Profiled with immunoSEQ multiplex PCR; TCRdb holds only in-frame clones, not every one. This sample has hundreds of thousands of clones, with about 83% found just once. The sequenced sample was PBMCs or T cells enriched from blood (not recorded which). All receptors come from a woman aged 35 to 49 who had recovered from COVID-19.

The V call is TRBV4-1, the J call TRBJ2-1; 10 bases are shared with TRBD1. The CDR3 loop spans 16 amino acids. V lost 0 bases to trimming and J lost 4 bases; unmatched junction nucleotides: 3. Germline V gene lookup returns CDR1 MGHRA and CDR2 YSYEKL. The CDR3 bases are TGCGCCAGCAGCCAAGAGGACAGGGGGGTTTACAATGAGCAGTTCTTC. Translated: CASSQEDRGVYNEQFF.

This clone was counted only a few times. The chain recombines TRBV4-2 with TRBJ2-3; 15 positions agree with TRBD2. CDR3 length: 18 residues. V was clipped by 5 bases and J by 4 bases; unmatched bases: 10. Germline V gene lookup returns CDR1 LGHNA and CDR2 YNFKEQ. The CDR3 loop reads CASSSWTSGRAGADTQYF. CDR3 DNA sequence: TGTGCCAGCAGCAGTTGGACTAGCGGGAGGGCGGGGGCAGATACGCAGTATTTT.

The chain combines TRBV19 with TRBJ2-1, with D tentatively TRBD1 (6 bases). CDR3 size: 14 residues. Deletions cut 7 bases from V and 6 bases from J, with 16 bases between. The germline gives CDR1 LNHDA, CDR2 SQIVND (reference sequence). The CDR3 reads CASTLRTGSNEQFF. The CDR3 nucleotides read TGTGCCAGTACCCTGCGAACAGGGTCCAATGAGCAGTTCTTC.

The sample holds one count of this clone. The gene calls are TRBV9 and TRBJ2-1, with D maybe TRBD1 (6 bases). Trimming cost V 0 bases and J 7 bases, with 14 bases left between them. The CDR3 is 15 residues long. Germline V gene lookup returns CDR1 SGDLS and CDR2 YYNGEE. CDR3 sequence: CASSVARDRPNEQFF. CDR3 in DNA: TGTGCCAGCAGCGTAGCCCGAGACAGGCCAAATGAGCAGTTCTTC.

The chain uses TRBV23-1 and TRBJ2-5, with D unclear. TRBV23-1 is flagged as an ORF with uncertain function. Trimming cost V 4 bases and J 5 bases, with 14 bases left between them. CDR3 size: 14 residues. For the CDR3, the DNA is TGCGCCAGCAGTCCCAACCCCGACGGGGAGACCCAGTACTTC. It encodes CASSPNPDGETQYF.

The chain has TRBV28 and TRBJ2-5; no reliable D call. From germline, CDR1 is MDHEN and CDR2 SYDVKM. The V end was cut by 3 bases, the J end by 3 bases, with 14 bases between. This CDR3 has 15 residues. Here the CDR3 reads CASSFRLGHEETQYF. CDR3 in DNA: TGTGCCAGCAGTTTCCGACTTGGCCATGAAGAGACCCAGTACTTC.

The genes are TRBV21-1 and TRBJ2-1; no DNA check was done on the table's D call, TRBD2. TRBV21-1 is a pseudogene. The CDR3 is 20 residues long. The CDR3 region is CASSKDTPRGEGGVYNEQFF. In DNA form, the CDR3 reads TGTGCCAGCAGCAAAGATACCCCCCGCGGGGAAGGGGGGGTTTACAATGAGCAGTTCTTC.

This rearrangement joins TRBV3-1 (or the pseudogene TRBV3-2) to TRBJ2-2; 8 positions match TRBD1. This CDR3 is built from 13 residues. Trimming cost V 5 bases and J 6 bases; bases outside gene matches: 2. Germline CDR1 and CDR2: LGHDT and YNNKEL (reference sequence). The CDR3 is CASSDRGAGELFF. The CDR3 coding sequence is TGTGCCAGCAGCGACAGGGGAGCCGGGGAGCTGTTTTTT.

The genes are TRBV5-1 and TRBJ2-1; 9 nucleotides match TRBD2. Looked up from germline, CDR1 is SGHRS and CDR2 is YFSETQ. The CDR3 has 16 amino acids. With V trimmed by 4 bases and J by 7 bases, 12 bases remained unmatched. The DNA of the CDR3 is TGCGCCAGCAGCCCCCAACTAGCGGGCAAAGGGAATGAGCAGTTCTTC. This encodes CASSPQLAGKGNEQFF.